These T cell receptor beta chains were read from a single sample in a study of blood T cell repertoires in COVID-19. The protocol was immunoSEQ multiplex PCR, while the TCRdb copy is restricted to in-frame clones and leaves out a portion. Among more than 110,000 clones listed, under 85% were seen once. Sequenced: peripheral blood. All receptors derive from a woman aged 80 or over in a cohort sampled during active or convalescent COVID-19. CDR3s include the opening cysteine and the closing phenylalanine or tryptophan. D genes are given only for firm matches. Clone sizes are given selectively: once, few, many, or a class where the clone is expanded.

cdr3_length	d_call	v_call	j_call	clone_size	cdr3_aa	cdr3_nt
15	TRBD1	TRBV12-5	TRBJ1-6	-	CASGWAGGLNSPLHF	TGTGCTAGTGGTTGGGCAGGGGGCCTCAATTCACCCCTCCACTTT
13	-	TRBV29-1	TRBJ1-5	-	CSTSGVSGQPQHF	TGCAGCACGTCGGGGGTCTCTGGTCAGCCCCAGCATTTT
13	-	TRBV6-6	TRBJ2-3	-	CASSPRITDTQYF	TGTGCCAGCAGTCCCAGGATCACGGATACGCAGTATTTT
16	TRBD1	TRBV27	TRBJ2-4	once	CASSLGTGVAKNIQYF	TGTGCCAGCAGCCTAGGGACAGGCGTAGCCAAAAACATTCAGTACTTC
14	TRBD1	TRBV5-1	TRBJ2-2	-	CASSRDRASGELFF	TGCGCCAGCAGCCGGGACAGGGCTTCCGGGGAGCTGTTTTTT
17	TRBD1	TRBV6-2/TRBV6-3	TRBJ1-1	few	CASSYFPGQGGGTEAFF	TGTGCCAGCAGTTACTTCCCCGGACAGGGCGGCGGCACTGAAGCTTTCTTT
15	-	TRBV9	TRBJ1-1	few	CASSVLDLGGTEAFF	TGTGCCAGCAGCGTATTGGACTTGGGTGGCACTGAAGCTTTCTTT
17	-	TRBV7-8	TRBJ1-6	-	CASSFNPRPVYNSPLHF	TGTGCCAGCAGCTTTAACCCCAGGCCAGTATATAATTCACCCCTCCACTTT
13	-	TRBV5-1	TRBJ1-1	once	CASSLGSGTEAFF	TGCGCCAGCAGCTTGGGGTCGGGAACTGAAGCTTTCTTT
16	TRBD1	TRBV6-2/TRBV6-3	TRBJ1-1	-	CASSLFDRGFGTEAFF	TGTGCCAGCAGCTTATTCGACAGGGGTTTCGGCACTGAAGCTTTCTTT
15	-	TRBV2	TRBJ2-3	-	CASRGGGGGTDTQYF	TGTGCCAGCAGAGGGGGTGGAGGCGGCACAGATACGCAGTATTTT
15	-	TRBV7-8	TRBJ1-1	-	CASSLAVQGSSEAFF	TGTGCCAGCAGCTTAGCTGTTCAGGGGAGTTCTGAAGCTTTCTTT
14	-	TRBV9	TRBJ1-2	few	CASSVGQVLYGYTF	TGTGCCAGCAGCGTAGGGCAGGTCCTCTATGGCTACACCTTC
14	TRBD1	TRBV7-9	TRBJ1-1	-	CASSLEGALTEAFF	TGTGCCAGCAGCTTAGAGGGGGCGCTTACTGAAGCTTTCTTT
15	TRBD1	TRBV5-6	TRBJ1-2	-	CASSKKDRRLYGYTF	TGTGCCAGCAGCAAAAAGGACAGGCGACTCTATGGCTACACCTTC
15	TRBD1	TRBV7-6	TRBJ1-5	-	CASSKGGGMSQPQHF	TGTGCCAGCAGCAAAGGGGGCGGAATGAGTCAGCCCCAGCATTTT
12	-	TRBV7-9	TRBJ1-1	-	CASADGGGEAFF	TGTGCCAGCGCCGACGGGGGGGGCGAAGCTTTCTTT
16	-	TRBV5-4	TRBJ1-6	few	CASSFWGRRKGSPLHF	TGTGCCAGCAGCTTTTGGGGCAGGAGAAAAGGTTCACCCCTCCACTTT
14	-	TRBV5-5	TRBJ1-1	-	CASNRDTTNTEAFF	TGTGCCAGTAACCGGGACACAACGAACACTGAAGCTTTCTTT
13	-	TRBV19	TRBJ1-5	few	CASSIESNQPQHF	TGTGCCAGTAGTATTGAGTCAAATCAGCCCCAGCATTTT
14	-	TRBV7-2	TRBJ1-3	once	CASSLGQVGNTIYF	TGTGCCAGCAGCTTAGGACAGGTGGGAAACACCATATATTTT
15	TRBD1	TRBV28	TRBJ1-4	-	CASSFGQGINEKLFF	TGTGCCAGCAGTTTCGGACAGGGAATTAATGAAAAACTGTTTTTT
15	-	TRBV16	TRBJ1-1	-	CASSQSAKGDAEAFF	TGTGCCAGCAGCCAATCCGCGAAGGGAGACGCTGAAGCTTTCTTT
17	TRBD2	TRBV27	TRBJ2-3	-	CASSLRQLAGAVDTQYF	TGTGCCAGCAGTTTACGGCAACTAGCGGGGGCGGTAGATACGCAGTATTTT
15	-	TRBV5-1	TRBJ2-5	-	CASSPGRSNQETQYF	TGCGCCAGCAGCCCCGGCAGGTCGAACCAAGAGACCCAGTACTTC
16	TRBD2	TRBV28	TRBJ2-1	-	CASSLAGGPSVNEQFF	TGTGCCAGCAGTTTGGCGGGGGGGCCCTCAGTCAATGAGCAGTTCTTC
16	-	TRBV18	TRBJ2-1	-	CASSPLSARGWGEQFF	TGTGCCAGCTCACCACTAAGCGCCAGGGGATGGGGTGAGCAGTTCTTC
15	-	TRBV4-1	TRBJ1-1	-	CASSQTRSINTEAFF	TGCGCCAGCAGCCAAACTAGGTCCATTAACACTGAAGCTTTCTTT
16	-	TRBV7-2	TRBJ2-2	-	CASSLVGGMNTGELFF	TGTGCCAGCAGCTTAGTTGGGGGGATGAACACCGGGGAGCTGTTTTTT
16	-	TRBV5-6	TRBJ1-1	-	CASSVMGGLQNTEAFF	TGTGCCAGCAGCGTAATGGGAGGGCTGCAGAACACTGAAGCTTTCTTT
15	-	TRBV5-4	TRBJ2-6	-	CASSLEYTGANVLTF	TGTGCCAGCAGCTTGGAATATACTGGGGCCAACGTCCTGACTTTC
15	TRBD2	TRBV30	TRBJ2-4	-	CAWSVGGAQGNIQYF	TGTGCCTGGAGTGTCGGGGGGGCGCAGGGAAACATTCAGTACTTC
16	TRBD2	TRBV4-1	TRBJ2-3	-	CASSPGSGGRADTQYF	TGCGCCAGCAGCCCCGGATCGGGGGGGCGGGCAGATACGCAGTATTTT
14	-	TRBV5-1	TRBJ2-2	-	CASSAVGDTGELFF	TGCGCCAGCAGTGCGGTGGGTGACACCGGGGAGCTGTTTTTT
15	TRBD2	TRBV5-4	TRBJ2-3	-	CASRPTLADTDTQYF	TGTGCCAGCAGACCGACCCTAGCGGACACAGATACGCAGTATTTT
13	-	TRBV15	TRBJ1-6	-	CATGWWDTSPLHF	TGTGCCACCGGGTGGTGGGACACTTCACCCCTCCACTTT
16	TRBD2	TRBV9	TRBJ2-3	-	CASSLNLGLARDTQYF	TGTGCCAGCAGCTTAAACCTAGGACTAGCAAGAGATACGCAGTATTTT